The 8 T cell receptor beta chains given below trace back to one sample, sequenced in a study of blood T cell repertoires in COVID-19. The repertoire was sequenced with immunoSEQ multiplex PCR; TCRdb's copy has only in-frame clones and lacks some. This sample carries over 200,000 clones, 80% of them seen once, and the ten largest clones take around 4.7%. The sample comprised peripheral blood. Receptor source: a human donor in a cohort sampled during active COVID-19.

In its sample, this clone was seen many times. The sample carries other DNA sequences with the same CDR3. V gene TRBV28 combines with J gene TRBJ2-7; D unclear. The CDR3 has 11 amino acids. The ends were cut back, 6 bases at V and 3 bases at J, with 6 bases in the middle. CDR1 and CDR2 from the germline V gene are MDHEN and SYDVKM. DNA for the CDR3: TGTGCCAGCAGCCCCTACTACGAGCAGTACTTC. It translates to CASSPYYEQYF. The complete variable domain, with remaining parts taken from reference TRBV28 and TRBJ2-7, reads DVKVTQSSRYLVKRTGEKVFLECVQDMDHENMFWYRQDPGLGLRLIYFSYDVKMKEKGDIPEGYSVSREKKERFSLILESASTNQTSMYLCASSPYYEQYFGPGTRLTVT.

V is TRBV30 and J is TRBJ2-7; 11 positions match TRBD2. This CDR3 contains 15 residues. The ends lost 4 bases at V and 7 bases at J; junction bases unmatched: 12. From germline, CDR1 is GTSNPN and CDR2 SVGIG (reference sequence). Here the CDR3 reads CAWTQGSSGRGEQYF. In DNA form, the CDR3 reads TGTGCCTGGACTCAAGGTAGTAGCGGGAGGGGGGAGCAGTACTTC.

The genes are TRBV24-1 and TRBJ2-3; tentative D call: TRBD2 (6 bases). Germline values: CDR1 KGHDR, CDR2 SFDVKD. V lost 4 bases and J lost 6, with 19 bases in between. The CDR3 has 16 amino acids. The CDR3 region is CATSDPRGGQIDTQYF. The CDR3 bases are TGTGCCACCAGTGACCCCCGAGGAGGGCAGATCGATACGCAGTATTTT.

V gene TRBV27 combines with J gene TRBJ1-6; D unclear. Trimming left V 3 bases short and J 7 bases short, with 13 bases between. The germline V gene has CDR1 MNHEY and CDR2 SMNVEV (reference sequence). The CDR3 consists of 15 residues. CDR3 DNA sequence: TGTGCCAGCAGTTTGAGGAGCACATACAATTCACCCCTCCACTTT. It codes for CASSLRSTYNSPLHF.

The V call is TRBV7-2, the J call TRBJ2-7, with D possibly matching TRBD1 (5 bases). The CDR3 spans 15 residues. V lost 7 bases and J lost 0, with 16 bases in between. Germline V gives CDR1 SGHTA, CDR2 FQGNSA. The CDR3 sequence: CASTSQGPNSYEQYF. CDR3 bases: TGTGCCAGCACAAGTCAGGGCCCAAACTCCTACGAGCAGTACTTC.

The chain is built from TRBV4-2 and TRBJ2-6; D uncertain. V was trimmed by 0 bases and J by 0 bases, leaving 6 bases between them. The CDR3 has 16 residues. Germline V CDR1 and CDR2: LGHNA, YNFKEQ. The CDR3: CASSQEDFSGANVLTF. CDR3 in DNA: TGTGCCAGCAGCCAAGAAGACTTCTCTGGGGCCAACGTCCTGACTTTC.

The rearrangement joins TRBV5-1 to TRBJ1-5; possibly TRBD1 for D (6 bases). CDR1 is SGHRS, CDR2 YFSETQ, per germline. This CDR3 is 15 amino acids long. V shed 0 bases and J shed 3 bases, with 10 bases lying between them. CDR3 residues: CASSLGTVSNQPQHF. The CDR3 DNA sequence: TGCGCCAGCAGCTTGGGGACAGTCTCCAATCAGCCCCAGCATTTT.

This chain connects TRBV24-1 to TRBJ2-7; 8 positions agree with TRBD2. The V gene end was trimmed by 9 bases and the J gene end by 1 base; junction bases not matched to a gene: 4. This CDR3 contains 13 residues. The germline V gene has CDR1 KGHDR and CDR2 SFDVKD. CDR3 in amino acids: CATPGGESYEQYF. For the CDR3, the DNA is TGTGCCACCCCCGGGGGGGAATCCTACGAGCAGTACTTC.